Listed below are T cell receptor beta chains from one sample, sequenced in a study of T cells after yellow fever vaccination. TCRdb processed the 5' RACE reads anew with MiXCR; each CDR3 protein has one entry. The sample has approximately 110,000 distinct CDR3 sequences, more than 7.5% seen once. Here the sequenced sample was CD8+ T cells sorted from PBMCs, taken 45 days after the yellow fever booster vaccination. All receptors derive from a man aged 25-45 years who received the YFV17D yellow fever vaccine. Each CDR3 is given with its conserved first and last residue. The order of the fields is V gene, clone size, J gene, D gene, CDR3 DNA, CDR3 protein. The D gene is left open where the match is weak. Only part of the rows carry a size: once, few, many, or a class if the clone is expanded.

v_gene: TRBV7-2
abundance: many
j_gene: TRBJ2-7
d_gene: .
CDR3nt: TGTGCCAGCAGCTTGCCGGGACTCATGTACTACGAGCAGTACTTC
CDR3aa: CASSLPGLMYYEQYF

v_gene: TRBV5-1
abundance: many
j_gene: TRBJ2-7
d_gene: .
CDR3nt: TGCGCCAGCAGCTCGACGGAATCCTACGAGCAGTACTTC
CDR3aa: CASSSTESYEQYF

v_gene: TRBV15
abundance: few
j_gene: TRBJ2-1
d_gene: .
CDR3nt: TGTGCCACCAGGGGAGTATCGGGCGAGCAGTTCTTC
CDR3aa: CATRGVSGEQFF

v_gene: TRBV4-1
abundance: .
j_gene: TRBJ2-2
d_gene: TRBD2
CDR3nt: TGCGCCAGCAGCCAAGAAGAGGCGGGACTAGCGGATAGCACCGGGGAGCTGTTTTTT
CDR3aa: CASSQEEAGLADSTGELFF

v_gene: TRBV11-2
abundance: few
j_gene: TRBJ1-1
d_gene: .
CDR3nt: TGTGCCAGCAGCTTAGACGGGGGCGGTGAAGCTTTCTTT
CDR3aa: CASSLDGGGEAFF

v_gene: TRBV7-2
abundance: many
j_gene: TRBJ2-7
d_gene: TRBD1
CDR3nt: TGTGCCAGCAGCTCCGGGACAGGGGCCTACGAGCAGTACTTC
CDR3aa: CASSSGTGAYEQYF

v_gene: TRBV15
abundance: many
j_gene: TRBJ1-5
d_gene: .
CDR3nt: TGTGCCACCAGTAGAGGGGCGGGTTCCCAGCCCCAGCATTTT
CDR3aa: CATSRGAGSQPQHF

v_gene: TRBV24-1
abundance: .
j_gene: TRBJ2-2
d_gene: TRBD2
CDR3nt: TGTGCCACCAGTGAACCTACTAGCGGGAACACCGGGGAGCTGTTTTTT
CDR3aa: CATSEPTSGNTGELFF

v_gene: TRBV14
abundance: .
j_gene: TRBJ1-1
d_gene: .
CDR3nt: TGTGCCAGCAGCCTTCTAGGTGGGCGAGGTTTAGCTTTCTTT
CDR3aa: CASSLLGGRGLAFF

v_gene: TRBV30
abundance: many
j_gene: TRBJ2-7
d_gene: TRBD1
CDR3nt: TGTGCCCAATCCCCCGGGACAGGGCGCAACGAGCAGTACTTC
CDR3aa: CAQSPGTGRNEQYF

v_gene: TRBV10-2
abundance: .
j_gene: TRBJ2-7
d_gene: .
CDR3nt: TGCGCCAGCCCCCAGGGAGGCCCCTACGAGCAGTACTTC
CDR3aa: CASPQGGPYEQYF

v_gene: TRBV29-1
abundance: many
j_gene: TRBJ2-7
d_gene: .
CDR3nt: TGCAGCGCCAGGCGGGACAGTTCCTACGAGCAGTACTTC
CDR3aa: CSARRDSSYEQYF

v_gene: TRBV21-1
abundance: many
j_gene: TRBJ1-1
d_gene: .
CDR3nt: TGTGCCAGCGGCTTGGTACCTGAAGCTTTCTTT
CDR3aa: CASGLVPEAFF

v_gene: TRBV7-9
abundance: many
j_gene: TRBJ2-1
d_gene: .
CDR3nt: TGTGCCAGCAGTACGATGAGCCACCCTTACAATGAGCAGTTCTTC
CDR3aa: CASSTMSHPYNEQFF

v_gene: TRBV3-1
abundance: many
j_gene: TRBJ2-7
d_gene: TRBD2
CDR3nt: TGTGCCAGCAGCCAAGGGGGAGGGCCGTACGAGCAGTACTTC
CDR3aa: CASSQGGGPYEQYF

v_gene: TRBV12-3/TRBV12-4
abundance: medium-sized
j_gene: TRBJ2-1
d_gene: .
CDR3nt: TGTGCCAGCAGTATAAGGACAGAATACAATGAGCAGTTCTTC
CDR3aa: CASSIRTEYNEQFF

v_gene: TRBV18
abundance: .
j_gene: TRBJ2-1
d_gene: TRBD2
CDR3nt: TGTGCCAGCTCACAGCTGAGCGGGAGAGCCTACAATGAGCAGTTCTTC
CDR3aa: CASSQLSGRAYNEQFF

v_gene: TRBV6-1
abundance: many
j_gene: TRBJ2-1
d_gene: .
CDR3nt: TGTGCCAGCAGTGAAGGTCCCGGTCAGAACAATGAGCAGTTCTTC
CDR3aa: CASSEGPGQNNEQFF

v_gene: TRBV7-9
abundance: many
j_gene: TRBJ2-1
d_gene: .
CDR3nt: TGTGCCAGCGAACAGGGTAATGAGCAGTTCTTC
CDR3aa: CASEQGNEQFF

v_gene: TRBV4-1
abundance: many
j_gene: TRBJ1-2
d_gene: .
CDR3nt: TGCGCCAGCAGCCCGGGCCACAATGGCTACACCTTC
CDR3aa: CASSPGHNGYTF

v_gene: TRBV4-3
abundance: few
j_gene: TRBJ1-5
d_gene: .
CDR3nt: TGCGCCAGCAGCCAAGGCCCCGTGGGGCAGCCCCAGCATTTT
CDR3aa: CASSQGPVGQPQHF

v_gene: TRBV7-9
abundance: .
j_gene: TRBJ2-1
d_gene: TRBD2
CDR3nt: TGTGCCAGCAGCTCCGGGACTAGCGTAGATGAGCAGTTCTTC
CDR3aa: CASSSGTSVDEQFF

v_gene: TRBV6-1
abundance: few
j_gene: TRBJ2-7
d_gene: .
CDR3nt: TGTGCCAGCAGGCCCGGGGTCGGCAGAGCCTACGAGCAGTACTTC
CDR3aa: CASRPGVGRAYEQYF

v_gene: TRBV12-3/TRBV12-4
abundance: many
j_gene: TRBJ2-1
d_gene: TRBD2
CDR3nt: TGTGCCAGCAGCCGGGGACTAAACAATGAGCAGTTCTTC
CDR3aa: CASSRGLNNEQFF